A selection of T cell receptor beta chains follows, all from one sample in a study of glioma-infiltrating T cells after dendritic cell vaccination. Measured with immunoSEQ multiplex PCR; TCRdb has only the in-frame clones, and not every one. The sample contains fewer than 70,000 clones, about 85% of which appear only once. The sequencing here drew on blood, taken after dendritic cell vaccination. The receptors shown here come from a human donor with glioblastoma. Both conserved end residues are part of each CDR3. Fields, in order: D gene, CDR3 length, clone size, J gene, V gene, CDR3 DNA, CDR3 protein. The D gene is left open where the match is weak. Clone size, where shown, is once, few, many, or a class for clones that have expanded.

D: -
length: 14
size: -
J: TRBJ2-2
V: TRBV19
DNA: TGTGCCAGTAGTATCTCAGGGAACACCGGGGAGCTGTTTTTT
CDR3: CASSISGNTGELFF

D: TRBD2
length: 18
size: -
J: TRBJ2-7
V: TRBV4-1
DNA: TGCGCCAGCAGCCAAGAACTACTAGCGGCGCGTCACTCCTACGAGCAGTACTTC
CDR3: CASSQELLAARHSYEQYF

D: TRBD2
length: 15
size: -
J: TRBJ2-1
V: TRBV7-9
DNA: TGTGCCAGCAGCCCGGGAGGAGCCCCCGGCAATGAGCAGTTCTTC
CDR3: CASSPGGAPGNEQFF

D: TRBD2
length: 16
size: -
J: TRBJ2-2
V: TRBV7-2
DNA: TGTGCCAGCAGCCCCTCTAGCGGGGGGATCACCGGGGAGCTGTTTTTT
CDR3: CASSPSSGGITGELFF

D: -
length: 15
size: -
J: TRBJ2-4
V: TRBV11-2
DNA: TGTGCCAGCAGGGAGTCCTGGAGAGCCAAAAACATTCAGTACTTC
CDR3: CASRESWRAKNIQYF

D: -
length: 15
size: -
J: TRBJ1-5
V: TRBV18
DNA: TGTGCCAGCTCAGCCTTACAGGGAGGGGATCAGCCCCAGCATTTT
CDR3: CASSALQGGDQPQHF

D: -
length: 17
size: few
J: TRBJ1-2
V: TRBV9
DNA: TGTGCCAGCAGCACTCCCTGGGAGAAGGGTCCTAACTATGGCTACACCTTC
CDR3: CASSTPWEKGPNYGYTF

D: TRBD1
length: 14
size: once
J: TRBJ1-2
V: TRBV5-1
DNA: TGCGCCAGCAGCCCGCAAGGCAGGGGGAATGGCTACACCTTC
CDR3: CASSPQGRGNGYTF

D: -
length: 14
size: -
J: TRBJ1-1
V: TRBV11-3
DNA: TGTGCCAGCGCCGAGAATCCGGGGGACACTGAAGCTTTCTTT
CDR3: CASAENPGDTEAFF

D: -
length: 14
size: -
J: TRBJ1-5
V: TRBV19
DNA: TGTGCCAGTAGTATGATGGCGAGGGTCCTAACCCAGCATTTT
CDR3: CASSMMARVLTQHF

D: TRBD2
length: 13
size: -
J: TRBJ2-7
V: TRBV29-1
DNA: TGCAGCGTGGCCCCGGGGAGGGGCTACGAGCAGTACTTC
CDR3: CSVAPGRGYEQYF

D: -
length: 13
size: -
J: TRBJ2-7
V: TRBV28
DNA: TGTGCCAGCAGCGACGGGGGATGGGGCGAGCAGTACTTC
CDR3: CASSDGGWGEQYF

D: TRBD2
length: 16
size: -
J: TRBJ2-7
V: TRBV5-1
DNA: TGCGCCAGCAGCTTGTGGGGGACTAGCGGTGACTACGAGCAGTACTTC
CDR3: CASSLWGTSGDYEQYF

D: TRBD1
length: 18
size: -
J: TRBJ2-5
V: TRBV13
DNA: TGTGCCAGCAGCGGTCTGACAGGGGACGATGCTTACGAGGCGACCCAGTACTTC
CDR3: CASSGLTGDDAYEATQYF

D: -
length: 10
size: -
J: TRBJ2-4
V: TRBV20-1
DNA: TGCAGTGCTAGAAGGGGGATTCAGTACTTC
CDR3: CSARRGIQYF

D: -
length: 15
size: -
J: TRBJ2-7
V: TRBV7-6
DNA: TGTGCCAGCAGCTTAGCGACAGGCGCTACCTACGAGCAGTACTTC
CDR3: CASSLATGATYEQYF

D: -
length: 15
size: -
J: TRBJ1-2
V: TRBV6-5
DNA: TGTGCCAGCAGTTACTCTGGCCGAGCGAACTATGGCTACACCTTC
CDR3: CASSYSGRANYGYTF

D: TRBD1
length: 14
size: -
J: TRBJ2-7
V: TRBV25-1
DNA: TGTGCCAGCAGTGAAGACAGGGAACAATACGAGCAGTACTTC
CDR3: CASSEDREQYEQYF

D: TRBD2
length: 17
size: -
J: TRBJ2-4
V: TRBV6-1
DNA: TGTGCCAGCAGTGCTTCCGCTAAGCGGGGGTTGGTAAACATTCAGTACTTC
CDR3: CASSASAKRGLVNIQYF

D: TRBD2
length: 17
size: -
J: TRBJ2-5
V: TRBV7-8
DNA: TGTGCCAGCAGCTCCGTGCGGGGGACCAGAGGCGAGGAGACCCAGTACTTC
CDR3: CASSSVRGTRGEETQYF

D: TRBD1
length: 15
size: -
J: TRBJ1-6
V: TRBV30
DNA: TGTGCCTGGACCGCAGGGGGGACCTATAATTCACCCCTCCACTTT
CDR3: CAWTAGGTYNSPLHF

D: TRBD1
length: 12
size: -
J: TRBJ2-4
V: TRBV5-8
DNA: TGTGCCAGCAGCTGGACAGGGAACATTCAGTACTTC
CDR3: CASSWTGNIQYF

D: -
length: 15
size: -
J: TRBJ1-5
V: TRBV28
DNA: TGTGCCAGTAACGGGGGGCGGACGGCGGATCAGCCCCAGCATTTT
CDR3: CASNGGRTADQPQHF

D: -
length: 16
size: -
J: TRBJ2-3
V: TRBV5-1
DNA: TGCGCCAGCAGCTTGGTTCCAGGGGCTAGCACAGATACGCAGTATTTT
CDR3: CASSLVPGASTDTQYF

D: -
length: 15
size: -
J: TRBJ2-3
V: TRBV5-4
DNA: TGTGCCAGCAGCCAACCTGGGACTAGCACAGATACGCAGTATTTT
CDR3: CASSQPGTSTDTQYF

D: TRBD1
length: 17
size: -
J: TRBJ1-2
V: TRBV7-8
DNA: TGTGCCAGCAGCTTAGCGCCGGACAGGGCGGTTAGCTATGGCTACACCTTC
CDR3: CASSLAPDRAVSYGYTF

D: TRBD1
length: 16
size: -
J: TRBJ1-2
V: TRBV7-6
DNA: TGTGCCAGCGGCTCTTTGGTAGGGGGCCCTAACTATGGCTACACCTTC
CDR3: CASGSLVGGPNYGYTF

D: -
length: 16
size: -
J: TRBJ1-5
V: TRBV21-1
DNA: TGTGCCAGCAGCAAAGAGGAGGGGGCGAGCAATCAGCCCCAGCATTTT
CDR3: CASSKEEGASNQPQHF

D: TRBD1
length: 14
size: -
J: TRBJ2-7
V: TRBV27
DNA: TGTGCCAGCAGTTCGGGACAGGGAGTGAACGAGCAGTACTTC
CDR3: CASSSGQGVNEQYF